Listed here are 25 T cell receptor beta chains from one sample, sequenced in a study of blood T cell repertoires in COVID-19. Assay: immunoSEQ multiplex PCR; the TCRdb copy retains only in-frame clones and omits some. The sample includes 210,000 or so clones, around 80% of them seen just once. Sequencing was carried out using PBMCs or T cells enriched from blood (not recorded which). These TCRs come from a man in his fifties or sixties who had recovered from COVID-19.

This clone was seen a few times. The V call is TRBV7-2, the J call TRBJ2-3; D is unclear. This CDR3 has 13 residues. Germline CDR1 and CDR2: SGHTA and FQGNSA. V dropped 4 bases and J dropped 2 bases, with 7 bases sitting between them. CDR3 nucleotides: TGTGCCAGCAGCTCAGAAGTCACAGATACGCAGTATTTT. This gives the protein CASSSEVTDTQYF.

The chain is built from TRBV5-1 and TRBJ1-4; D gene unclear. This CDR3 contains 15 residues. From germline, CDR1 is SGHRS and CDR2 YFSETQ. V was cut by 0 bases and J by 8 bases, with 14 bases left in between. CDR3 coding DNA: TGCGCCAGCAGCTTGGCGGGGTCCCTGGGGGAAAAACTGTTTTTT. It yields the protein CASSLAGSLGEKLFF.

The chain uses TRBV5-6 and TRBJ2-2; 7 bases agree with TRBD2. CDR1 is SGHDT and CDR2 is YYEEEE in the germline V gene. The CDR3 runs 14 residues. J lost 6 bases, V lost 3 bases, and 5 bases had no gene match. The CDR3 here is CASSWRGGAGELFF. Written as DNA, the CDR3 is TGTGCCAGCAGCTGGCGTGGGGGGGCCGGGGAGCTGTTTTTT.

The CDR3 sequence: CASSTTGHSNQPQHF. In DNA form, the CDR3 reads TGTGCCAGTAGTACGACAGGGCATAGCAATCAGCCCCAGCATTTT. J is TRBJ1-5 and V is TRBV19; 7 bases are shared with TRBD1. CDR3 size: 15 residues. With V trimmed by 4 bases and J by 0 bases, 3 bases remained unmatched. Germline CDR1 and CDR2: LNHDA and SQIVND (reference sequence).

The chain carries TRBV5-8 and TRBJ2-1; tentatively, D is TRBD2 (6 bases). The V and J ends lost 0 bases and 5 bases respectively, with 12 bases between them. Germline V gene lookup returns CDR1 SGHTS and CDR2 YDEGEE. The CDR3 is 15 amino acids. The CDR3 bases are TGTGCCAGCAGCTTGGGAACGTGGAGGGACAATGAGCAGTTCTTC. It yields the protein CASSLGTWRDNEQFF.

CDR3 loop: CASSLVQANTEAFF. DNA of the CDR3: TGTGCCAGCAGCTTAGTACAGGCGAACACTGAAGCTTTCTTT. The chain combines TRBV7-2 with TRBJ1-1; TRBD1 is a possible D gene (5 bases). The CDR3 covers 14 residues. Germline lookup yields CDR1 SGHTA and CDR2 FQGNSA. V lost 1 base, J lost 1 base, and 7 bases lay in between. Combining the CDR3 with reference TRBV7-2 and TRBJ1-1 gives the whole variable domain GAGVSQSPSNKVTEKGKDVELRCDPISGHTALYWYRQSLGQGLEFLIYFQGNSAPDKSGLPSDRFSAERTGGSVSTLTIQRTQQEDSAVYLCASSLVQANTEAFFGQGTRLTVV.

This clone appeared a few times. J is TRBJ1-5 and V is TRBV7-2; D is perhaps TRBD1 (5 bases). The germline V gene encodes CDR1 SGHTA and CDR2 FQGNSA. The CDR3 covers 15 residues. Trimming left V 1 base short and J 6 bases short, with 13 bases between. This chain's CDR3 is CASSLGSQVGQPQHF. CDR3 DNA sequence: TGTGCCAGCAGCTTAGGGTCACAGGTCGGTCAGCCCCAGCATTTT.

The J gene is TRBJ2-7, the V gene TRBV27; no firm D call. V lost 2 bases and J lost 4, with 12 bases in between. There are 14 residues in the CDR3. Per the germline V gene, CDR1 is MNHEY and CDR2 is SMNVEV (reference sequence). DNA of the CDR3: TGTGCCAGCAGTTTAATAGGCAGGCCGTACGAGCAGTACTTC. Amino acid sequence: CASSLIGRPYEQYF.

V is TRBV5-6 and J is TRBJ2-1, with a possible D match to TRBD2 (5 bases). CDR1 and CDR2 (germline): SGHDT, YYEEEE. The germline V and J ends were trimmed by 0 bases and 5 bases, with 18 bases remaining between them. This CDR3 has 17 amino acids. CDR3 DNA: TGTGCCAGCAGCTTGGGACTAAAAGGATATATCGACAATGAGCAGTTCTTC. Its protein is CASSLGLKGYIDNEQFF.

V gene TRBV5-1 combines with J gene TRBJ1-2, with a weak D call TRBD1 (5 bases). Germline lookup yields CDR1 SGHRS and CDR2 YFSETQ. V gave up 1 base and J gave up 6 bases, with 10 bases separating them. The length of the CDR3 is 13 residues. CDR3 in amino acids: CASSLKGANGYTF. The CDR3 DNA follows: TGCGCCAGCAGCTTGAAAGGGGCGAATGGCTACACCTTC.

The V call is TRBV2, the J call TRBJ1-5, with 8 bases fitting TRBD1. Trimming cost V 10 bases and J 6 bases; bases outside gene matches: 8. This CDR3 is built from 13 residues. Per the germline V gene, CDR1 is SNHLY and CDR2 is FYNNEI. The CDR3 region is CATKPGGGQPQHF. CDR3 DNA: TGTGCCACCAAGCCAGGGGGCGGTCAGCCCCAGCATTTT.

This clone showed up just once. The rearrangement links TRBV18 to TRBJ2-7; possibly TRBD2 for D (7 bases). Germline V gene data show CDR1 as KGHSH and CDR2 as LQKENI. The length of the CDR3 is 17 residues. The V end was cut by 1 base, the J end by 5 bases, with 21 bases between. The CDR3 loop reads CASSPLDSRGRENEQYF. The CDR3 DNA reads as TGTGCCAGCTCACCACTTGATTCGCGGGGGCGGGAGAACGAGCAGTACTTC. The full variable domain, completed using reference TRBV18 and TRBJ2-7, is NAGVMQNPRHLVRRRGQEARLRCSPMKGHSHVYWYRQLPEEGLKFMVYLQKENIIDESGMPKERFSAEFPKEGPSILRIQQVVRGDSAAYFCASSPLDSRGRENEQYFGPGTRLTVT.

V is TRBV7-2 and J is TRBJ2-1; TRBD1 matches 9 bases. V dropped 5 bases and J dropped 7; count of bases not matched to a gene: 9. CDR3 length equals 15 residues. Germline CDR1 is SGHTA and CDR2 is FQGNSA. CDR3 bases: TGTGCCAGCAGCCTTACAGGGGGCCGCCGTAATGAGCAGTTCTTC. It encodes CASSLTGGRRNEQFF.

This clone was seen just once. This chain uses TRBV18 with TRBJ2-3, with D perhaps matching TRBD1 (5 bases). This CDR3 contains 14 residues. V was clipped by 2 bases and J by 4 bases, with 10 bases between them. Germline values: CDR1 KGHSH, CDR2 LQKENI. The CDR3 reads CASSPTTGPDTQYF. In DNA, the CDR3 is TGTGCCAGCTCACCAACAACAGGTCCAGATACGCAGTATTTT.

This rearrangement joins TRBV11-2 to TRBJ1-2; weak D call: TRBD1 (5 bases). CDR1 and CDR2 (germline): SGHAT, FQNNGV. The germline V and J ends were trimmed by 1 base and 4 bases, with 10 bases remaining between them. This CDR3 has 14 residues. CDR3 in DNA: TGTGCCAGCAGCTTAGCTCAGGGTAGCTATGGCTACACCTTC. Its translation is CASSLAQGSYGYTF.

J is TRBJ2-4 and V is TRBV3-1 (or the pseudogene TRBV3-2); TRBD2 might be the D (6 bases). V was pared by 3 bases and J by 7 bases, with 13 bases between. The CDR3 loop spans 14 amino acids. Germline V gene sequence: CDR1 LGHDT, CDR2 YNNKEL (reference sequence). Here the CDR3 reads CASSQRLEVNIQYF. The CDR3 region has the DNA TGTGCCAGCAGCCAGAGACTAGAGGTTAACATTCAGTACTTC.

This clone has a single count. This chain connects TRBV3-1 (or the pseudogene TRBV3-2) to TRBJ1-1, with a tentative D call TRBD1 (5 bases). The ends were cut back, 4 bases at V and 0 bases at J, with 12 bases in the middle. The length of the CDR3 is 15 residues. Germline CDR1 reads LGHDT; CDR2 reads YNNKEL (reference sequence). CDR3 residues: CASSPRDRLNTEAFF. CDR3 DNA sequence: TGTGCCAGCAGCCCCCGCGACAGATTGAACACTGAAGCTTTCTTT.

The rearrangement uses TRBV6-5 and TRBJ1-2; D is unresolved. This CDR3 has 15 residues. V was clipped by 7 bases and J by 2 bases, with 17 bases between them. Looked up from germline, CDR1 is MNHEY and CDR2 is SVGAGI. CDR3 loop: CASTVGSGGNYGYTF. The CDR3 DNA follows: TGTGCCAGCACAGTAGGGTCCGGAGGGAACTATGGCTACACCTTC.

This clone was seen once. V usage is TRBV9 and J usage is TRBJ2-5, with 9 bases that match TRBD2. Germline V gene lookup returns CDR1 SGDLS and CDR2 YYNGEE. The V gene end was trimmed by 2 bases and the J gene end by 1 base; junction bases not matched to a gene: 6. CDR3 size: 16 residues. In nucleotides, the CDR3 is TGTGCCAGCAGCGTTGGGCTAGCGGGGAGCCAAGAGACCCAGTACTTC. This encodes CASSVGLAGSQETQYF.

The V gene is TRBV3-1 (or the pseudogene TRBV3-2), the J gene TRBJ1-5, with D tentatively TRBD1 (5 bases). CDR1 and CDR2 (germline): LGHDT, YNNKEL (reference sequence). This CDR3 is built from 15 residues. The ends were cut back, 0 bases at V and 3 bases at J, with 9 bases in the middle. CDR3 in amino acids: CASSQDNRPNQPQHF. The CDR3, as DNA: TGTGCCAGCAGCCAAGATAACAGGCCCAATCAGCCCCAGCATTTT.

In nucleotides, the CDR3 is TGCGCCAGCAGCCGTGGGACTCCAGATACGCAGTATTTT. It encodes CASSRGTPDTQYF. The rearrangement uses TRBV4-3 and TRBJ2-3, with D possibly being TRBD2 (6 bases). CDR3 length: 13 amino acids. Germline-derived CDR1 and CDR2 are LGHNA and YSLEER. Trimming took 4 bases from V and 4 from J, leaving 9 bases between them.

The chain combines TRBV24-1 with TRBJ2-1; unclear D gene. Between the trimmed V and J ends, which lost 8 bases and 5 bases, there was a span of 6 bases. The CDR3 totals 11 residues. Germline loops: CDR1 KGHDR, CDR2 SFDVKD. The CDR3 is CATTPDNEQFF. The CDR3 bases are TGTGCCACCACCCCAGACAATGAGCAGTTCTTC.

The rearrangement uses TRBV20-1 and TRBJ2-1; D might be TRBD1 (5 bases). Trimming took 4 bases from V and 6 from J, leaving 7 bases between them. The CDR3 length is 11 residues. CDR1 DFQATT and CDR2 SNEGSKA come from the germline V gene (reference sequence). CDR3 coding DNA: TGCAGTGCTACAGGGCGCAATGAGCAGTTCTTC. Protein product: CSATGRNEQFF.

This chain links TRBV27 with TRBJ1-1; 11 positions match TRBD1. The CDR3 has 15 amino acids. V lost 6 bases to trimming and J lost 5 bases; unmatched junction nucleotides: 8. Germline V lookup: CDR1 MNHEY, CDR2 SMNVEV (reference sequence). The CDR3 coding sequence is TGTGCCAGCAGAAGGGACAGGGGGGCGGTAACTGAAGCTTTCTTT. It encodes CASRRDRGAVTEAFF.

This clone has more than one count but fewer than ten. This chain uses TRBV3-1 (or the pseudogene TRBV3-2) with TRBJ1-2, with 10 nucleotides matching TRBD1. CDR1 LGHDT and CDR2 YNNKEL come from the germline V gene (reference sequence). V lost 3 bases, J lost 2 bases, and 3 bases stayed unmatched. This CDR3 is 15 amino acids long. CDR3 in DNA: TGTGCCAGCAGCCAGTGGACAGGGGGAAACTATGGCTACACCTTC. Its protein is CASSQWTGGNYGYTF.